These 28 T cell receptor beta chains were all obtained from the same sample, sequenced in a study of early T cells in non-severe SARS-CoV-2 infection. From the 5' RACE reads, TCRdb called clonotypes with MiXCR, one entry per CDR3 protein. The data show 100,000 to 150,000 distinct CDR3 sequences, under 15% seen once. Source material: whole blood. The receptors were gathered from an adult who was a healthcare worker with PCR-confirmed SARS-CoV-2 infection or an uninfected control (not recorded which).

The chain uses TRBV20-1 and TRBJ2-1; D is ambiguous. This CDR3 is 13 amino acids long. Trimming removed 6 bases from V and 4 bases from J, with 13 bases in between. Germline CDR1 DFQATT, CDR2 SNEGSKA (reference sequence). This CDR3 is CSAQRLQYNEQFF. The CDR3, as DNA: TGCAGTGCCCAGAGGCTCCAATACAATGAGCAGTTCTTC.

The V call is TRBV19, the J call TRBJ2-3, with D perhaps matching TRBD1 or TRBD2 (6 bases each). Trimming shortened V by 6 bases and J by 8 bases, and 18 bases separated the two germline ends. Germline V lookup: CDR1 LNHDA, CDR2 SQIVND (reference sequence). The CDR3 runs to 14 residues. CDR3 sequence: CASSSRGQWVTQYF. CDR3 DNA: TGTGCCAGTAGCTCCCGGGGGCAATGGGTTACGCAGTATTTT.

This clonotype was picked up a small number of times. This rearrangement joins TRBV6-2 or TRBV6-3 to TRBJ2-5; 9 bases agree with TRBD1. CDR3 length: 15 residues. With 6 bases clipped from V and 3 bases from J, the junction kept 8 bases outside the gene matches. The germline V gene encodes CDR1 MNHEY and CDR2 SVGEGT. The CDR3 protein is CASSFPRDREETQYF. The CDR3 nucleotides read TGTGCCAGCAGCTTCCCCCGGGACAGGGAAGAGACCCAGTACTTC.

In this sample, this clonotype turned up a few times. The chain uses TRBV6-2 or TRBV6-3 and TRBJ2-7, with TRBD1 matching over 7 bases. Germline V gene sequence: CDR1 MNHEY, CDR2 SVGEGT. The ends lost 6 bases at V and 0 bases at J; junction bases unmatched: 2. The CDR3 totals 13 residues. The DNA for the CDR3 is TGTGCCAGCAGGGGGGACAGCTCCTACGAGCAGTACTTC. Its translation is CASRGDSSYEQYF.

This clonotype was seen ten or more times. The CDR3 DNA reads as TGCGCCAGCAGCTCGGAGGGACTAGCGGGGAGGGGCACAGATACGCAGTATTTT. As protein: CASSSEGLAGRGTDTQYF. This chain connects TRBV5-1 to TRBJ2-3; TRBD2 aligns across 13 bases. Germline values: CDR1 SGHRS, CDR2 YFSETQ. V dropped 3 bases and J dropped 1; count of bases not matched to a gene: 8. The CDR3 consists of 18 residues. Together with reference TRBV5-1 and TRBJ2-3, the CDR3 gives the full variable domain: KAGVTQTPRYLIKTRGQQVTLSCSPISGHRSVSWYQQTPGQGLQFLFEYFSETQRNKGNFPGRFSGRQFSNSRSEMNVSTLELGDSALYLCASSSEGLAGRGTDTQYFGPGTRLTVL.

The chain joins TRBV7-2 to TRBJ2-7, with D unclear. Deletions cut 4 bases from V and 4 bases from J, with 8 bases between. The CDR3 consists of 12 residues. Germline assignment: CDR1 SGHTA and CDR2 FQGNSA. The CDR3 DNA reads TGTGCCAGCAGCTCCAACATATACGAGCAGTACTTC. It translates to CASSSNIYEQYF.

This clonotype was detected only a few times. The chain uses TRBV12-3 or TRBV12-4 and TRBJ1-2, with unresolved D. Trimming shortened V by 8 bases and J by 13 bases, and 20 bases separated the two germline ends. The length of the CDR3 is 12 residues. The CDR3 sequence: CASQDGPRVVTF. DNA for the CDR3: TGTGCCAGCCAGGACGGCCCGAGGGTCGTCACCTTC.

In its sample, this clonotype was seen many times. This sequence joins TRBV18 and TRBJ1-2, with 8 bases matching TRBD1. With 1 base clipped from V and 6 bases from J, the junction kept 7 bases outside the gene matches. Germline V gene data show CDR1 as KGHSH and CDR2 as LQKENI. This CDR3 region has 15 residues. CDR3 in DNA: TGTGCCAGCTCACCACAGGTGACAGGGGACGATGGCTACACCTTC. As protein: CASSPQVTGDDGYTF.

The chain has TRBV10-2 and TRBJ1-1, with 7 bases fitting TRBD1. CDR1 WSHSY and CDR2 SAAADI come from the germline V gene. The CDR3 sequence is 12 residues long. J gave up 5 bases and V 11 bases, and 8 bases lay outside the gene matches. CDR3 nucleotide sequence: TGCGCCGCAACAGGGGAGGGTACTGAAGCTTTCTTT. This sequence encodes CAATGEGTEAFF.

This clonotype showed up just a few times. This chain links TRBV18 with TRBJ2-4; no reliable D call. Germline values: CDR1 KGHSH, CDR2 LQKENI. The CDR3 contains 18 residues. Trimming stripped 1 base from V and 0 bases from J, with 16 bases between. The CDR3 reads CASSPHPPGSLAKNIQYF. Written as DNA, the CDR3 is TGTGCCAGCTCACCACACCCCCCGGGCTCCTTAGCCAAAAACATTCAGTACTTC.

This chain joins TRBV12-3 or TRBV12-4 and TRBJ1-4, with D unresolved. The CDR3 is 14 residues long. The V and J ends lost 6 bases and 0 bases respectively, with 8 bases between them. In DNA form, the CDR3 reads TGTGCCAGCAGATTAAGTGCAACTAATGAAAAACTGTTTTTT. This encodes CASRLSATNEKLFF.

The V gene is TRBV27, the J gene TRBJ2-2; the match to TRBD2 covers 7 bases. The junction had 5 bases not matched to a gene; V was cut back by 5 bases and J by 5 bases. Germline CDR1 and CDR2: MNHEY and SMNVEV (reference sequence). The CDR3 covers 14 residues. The DNA for the CDR3 is TGTGCCAGCAGTCTGGGACTAAGTACCGGGGAGCTGTTTTTT. Translating it yields CASSLGLSTGELFF.

J is TRBJ2-5 and V is TRBV9, with 8 bases fitting TRBD2. The CDR3 runs 16 residues. Germline V gene data show CDR1 as SGDLS and CDR2 as YYNGEE. The V and J ends lost 3 bases and 0 bases, in that order; junction bases with no gene match: 7. CDR3 protein: CASSEGLDMYQETQYF. The DNA of the CDR3 is TGTGCCAGCAGCGAGGGACTAGACATGTACCAAGAGACCCAGTACTTC.

The rearrangement links TRBV2 to TRBJ2-2; TRBD1 might be the D (6 bases). V was cut by 6 bases and J by 4 bases, with 6 bases left in between. In germline, CDR1 is SNHLY, CDR2 FYNNEI. CDR3 length equals 12 residues. DNA for the CDR3: TGTGCCAGCAGGACAGGCACCGGGGAGCTGTTTTTT. Translation: CASRTGTGELFF.

The genes are TRBV7-9 and TRBJ1-1, with TRBD1 identical over 9 bases. Trimming removed 4 bases from V and 6 bases from J; junction bases left unmatched: 9. Germline-derived CDR1 and CDR2 are SEHNR and FQNEAQ (reference sequence). The CDR3 consists of 15 residues. The CDR3 region is CASSSGTGRPAEAFF. The DNA for the CDR3 is TGTGCCAGCAGCTCCGGGACAGGGAGACCCGCTGAAGCTTTCTTT.

This chain links TRBV5-1 with TRBJ2-3, with D maybe TRBD2 (5 bases). Trimming stripped 2 bases from V and 2 bases from J, with 12 bases between. This CDR3 is 15 amino acids long. Germline V gene sequence: CDR1 SGHRS, CDR2 YFSETQ. The CDR3 region is CASSFGETYTDTQYF. Here the CDR3 DNA reads TGCGCCAGCAGCTTCGGGGAAACGTACACAGATACGCAGTATTTT.

This clonotype has a handful of counts. The chain is built from TRBV5-4 and TRBJ2-7; D uncertain. Trimming took 0 bases from V and 7 from J, leaving 8 bases between them. The CDR3 length is 12 residues. Germline CDR1 SGHNT, CDR2 YYREEE (reference sequence). CDR3 in amino acids: CASSLDGREQYF. In DNA, the CDR3 is TGTGCCAGCAGCTTGGATGGGCGGGAGCAGTACTTC.

The J gene is TRBJ2-7, the V gene TRBV5-6; D is unclear. Germline V CDR1 and CDR2: SGHDT, YYEEEE. V lost 1 base and J 0 bases, leaving 14 bases between the germline ends. This CDR3 is built from 16 residues. The CDR3 nucleotides are TGTGCCAGCAGCTTGAGGCTGCGAGGACGCTCCTACGAGCAGTACTTC. Translated: CASSLRLRGRSYEQYF. Together with reference TRBV5-6 and TRBJ2-7, the CDR3 gives the full variable domain: DAGVTQSPTHLIKTRGQQVTLRCSPKSGHDTVSWYQQALGQGPQFIFQYYEEEERQRGNFPDRFSGHQFPNYSSELNVNALLLGDSALYLCASSLRLRGRSYEQYFGPGTRLTVT.

The chain carries TRBV20-1 and TRBJ1-2; D remains ambiguous. Per germline, CDR1 DFQATT and CDR2 SNEGSKA (reference sequence). V was trimmed by 3 bases and J by 4 bases, leaving 12 bases between them. This CDR3 contains 13 residues. CDR3 coding DNA: TGCAGTGCTAGTTTCCGGATGGGCTATGGCTACACCTTC. The encoded protein is CSASFRMGYGYTF.

The J gene is TRBJ2-7, the V gene TRBV5-1; 10 nucleotides line up with TRBD2. The V and J ends lost 1 base and 5 bases, in that order; junction bases with no gene match: 6. The CDR3 extends over 15 amino acids. The germline CDR1 and CDR2 sequences are SGHRS and YFSETQ. For the CDR3, the DNA is TGCGCCAGCAGCTTGTCAGCGGGGGGGCGCAACGAGCAGTACTTC. Amino acid sequence: CASSLSAGGRNEQYF.

The chain carries TRBV5-1 and TRBJ2-6, with 7 bases identical to TRBD1. This CDR3 contains 16 residues. Per germline, CDR1 SGHRS and CDR2 YFSETQ. V gave up 0 bases and J gave up 3 bases; unmatched junction bases: 3. This chain's CDR3 is CASSLGDRVGANVLTF. The DNA for the CDR3 is TGCGCCAGCAGCTTGGGCGACAGGGTTGGGGCCAACGTCCTGACTTTC.

The sample holds a few counts of this clonotype. The chain combines TRBV9 with TRBJ2-2; TRBD2 agrees at 8 bases. Germline V CDR1 and CDR2: SGDLS, YYNGEE. This CDR3 is built from 15 residues. The J segment lost 5 bases and the V segment lost 3 bases, leaving 6 bases of the junction unmatched. The CDR3 loop is CASSAGGAGTGELFF. CDR3 coding DNA: TGTGCCAGCAGCGCCGGGGGGGCCGGAACCGGGGAGCTGTTTTTT.

This clonotype was observed a handful of times. This chain joins TRBV7-9 and TRBJ1-5, with D tentatively TRBD1 (5 bases). Per the germline V gene, CDR1 is SEHNR and CDR2 is FQNEAQ (reference sequence). The CDR3 is 12 amino acids. Trimming removed 1 base from V and 12 bases from J, with 10 bases in between. The CDR3 spells CASSLVGGDQHF. DNA for the CDR3: TGTGCCAGCAGCTTAGTCGGGGGAGACCAGCATTTT.

This clonotype was counted between two and nine times. J is TRBJ1-3 and V is TRBV6-1; the D is unclear. Trimming took off 4 bases at V and 2 bases at J, with 6 bases between the two ends. This CDR3 region has 13 residues. Germline assignment: CDR1 MNHNS and CDR2 SASEGT. CDR3 sequence: CASSVFTGNTIYF. CDR3 bases: TGTGCCAGCAGTGTCTTCACTGGAAACACCATATATTTT.

Only a few counts were recorded for this clonotype. In nucleotides, the CDR3 is TGTGCCATTAGTTCAGTGAACACCATATATTTT. Amino acids: CAISSVNTIYF. The chain employs TRBV10-3 and TRBJ1-3; D uncertain. The ends were cut back, 9 bases at V and 7 bases at J, with 10 bases in the middle. Per germline, CDR1 ENHRY and CDR2 SYGVKD. This CDR3 contains 11 residues.

The table lists this clonotype with a few counts. This sequence joins TRBV19 and TRBJ1-2; the D gene is possibly TRBD1 (5 bases). The germline V gene has CDR1 LNHDA and CDR2 SQIVND (reference sequence). The CDR3 has 14 amino acids. V was pared by 3 bases and J by 2 bases, with 10 bases between. CDR3 DNA: TGTGCCAGTAGTATTGCAGGGCGGAACTATGGCTACACCTTC. Translating it yields CASSIAGRNYGYTF.

This chain joins TRBV24-1 and TRBJ1-2; the match to TRBD1 covers 9 bases. CDR1 and CDR2 (germline): KGHDR, SFDVKD. J was trimmed by 5 bases and V by 6 bases; bases with no gene match: 6. There are 14 residues in the CDR3. CDR3 sequence (DNA): TGTGCCACCAGTCCCCGGGACAGGGAATATGGCTACACCTTC. This translates into CATSPRDREYGYTF.

This rearrangement joins TRBV4-1 to TRBJ2-7, with D perhaps TRBD1 or TRBD2 (6 bases each). V lost 1 base, J lost 4 bases, and 11 bases lay in between. The germline gives CDR1 MGHRA, CDR2 YSYEKL. CDR3 length equals 14 residues. CDR3 residues: CASSQAGGIYEQYF. CDR3 in DNA: TGCGCCAGCAGCCAAGCCGGGGGCATTTACGAGCAGTACTTC.